A single sample gave rise to the 31 T cell receptor beta chains below, sequenced in a study of shared clonotypes between healthy human individuals. Produced via immunoSEQ multiplex PCR; TCRdb's table is partial and in-frame only. This table has 400,000 to 500,000 clones, around 80% appearing once. The sequenced sample was PBMCs. All receptors derive from a woman aged 40 to 50 in good health. Some clones in this sample may be carry-over from other donors' samples.

V is TRBV15 and J is TRBJ2-1, with 9 bases fitting TRBD2. Losses at the gene ends were 0 bases for V and 3 bases for J; bases not matched to a gene: 3. In germline, CDR1 is LNHNV, CDR2 YYDKDF (reference sequence). The CDR3 has 16 residues. The CDR3 DNA follows: TGTGCCACCAGCAGAGATCCTAGCGGGGTCTACAATGAGCAGTTCTTC. Protein: CATSRDPSGVYNEQFF.

V gene TRBV5-1 combines with J gene TRBJ2-5; D could derive from TRBD1 or TRBD2 (5 bases each). CDR1 and CDR2 (germline): SGHRS, YFSETQ. The V end was cut by 2 bases, the J end by 5 bases, with 7 bases between. The CDR3 is made up of 12 amino acids. This chain's CDR3 is CASSFWGETQYF. In DNA form, the CDR3 reads TGCGCCAGCAGCTTTTGGGGGGAGACCCAGTACTTC.

The chain uses TRBV7-2 and TRBJ2-7; D is ambiguous. Trimming removed 1 base at V and 6 bases at J, with 13 bases between. The CDR3 contains 14 residues. Germline assignment: CDR1 SGHTA and CDR2 FQGNSA. CDR3 in DNA: TGTGCCAGCAGCTTAGATAGCCACTTGCGCGAGCAGTACTTC. Protein sequence: CASSLDSHLREQYF.

V gene TRBV27 combines with J gene TRBJ2-5; 8 bases are a match to TRBD1. The CDR3 consists of 15 residues. Trimming cost V 6 bases and J 0 bases; bases outside gene matches: 6. Germline V CDR1 and CDR2: MNHEY, SMNVEV (reference sequence). This chain's CDR3 is CASSLTGGYQETQYF. CDR3 coding DNA: TGTGCCAGCAGCTTAACAGGGGGGTACCAAGAGACCCAGTACTTC.

The rearrangement joins TRBV2 to TRBJ1-5; D not resolved. CDR1 SNHLY and CDR2 FYNNEI come from the germline V gene. V was pared by 3 bases and J by 9 bases, with 18 bases between. There are 15 residues in the CDR3. CDR3 loop: CASSDKAVPNGPQHF. DNA of the CDR3: TGTGCCAGCAGTGATAAGGCAGTTCCGAATGGGCCCCAGCATTTT.

V and J are TRBV18 and TRBJ2-7; 7 bases agree with TRBD2. The CDR3 runs to 20 residues. The V and J ends lost 1 base and 2 bases, in that order; junction bases with no gene match: 20. Germline assignment: CDR1 KGHSH and CDR2 LQKENI. CDR3 amino acids: CASSPQVGGLDSRLAYEQYF. DNA of the CDR3: TGTGCCAGCTCACCACAGGTGGGAGGACTAGACAGTAGATTAGCCTACGAGCAGTACTTC. The full variable domain, completed using reference TRBV18 and TRBJ2-7, is NAGVMQNPRHLVRRRGQEARLRCSPMKGHSHVYWYRQLPEEGLKFMVYLQKENIIDESGMPKERFSAEFPKEGPSILRIQQVVRGDSAAYFCASSPQVGGLDSRLAYEQYFGPGTRLTVT.

A few counts support this clone. The chain combines TRBV9 with TRBJ1-1, with TRBD1 identical over 9 bases. This CDR3 contains 14 residues. Germline CDR1 and CDR2: SGDLS and YYNGEE. V was clipped by 4 bases and J by 1 base; unmatched bases: 2. The CDR3: CASSRGQGNTEAFF. The DNA for the CDR3 is TGTGCCAGCAGCAGGGGACAGGGGAACACTGAAGCTTTCTTT.

The genes are TRBV14 and TRBJ2-5; the D call may be TRBD1 or TRBD2 (5 bases each). Judging by the DNA end, TRBJ2-7 fits better; the J call may be wrong. This CDR3 has 15 amino acids. Germline V lookup: CDR1 SGHDN, CDR2 FVKESK. The CDR3, as DNA: TGTGCCAGCAGCCAAGACCCGGGGCACTCCTACGAGCAGTACTTC. Protein: CASSQDPGHSYEQYF.

The chain joins TRBV30 to TRBJ1-4; possible D gene TRBD1, 5 bases. The CDR3 is made up of 14 amino acids. Germline loops: CDR1 GTSNPN, CDR2 SVGIG (reference sequence). V shed 0 bases and J shed 4 bases, with 9 bases lying between them. CDR3 bases: TGTGCCTGGAGTGTATGGGGGGGTAATGAAAAACTGTTTTTT. This codes for CAWSVWGGNEKLFF.

This rearrangement joins TRBV6-5 to TRBJ2-5; weak D call: TRBD2 (6 bases). The J call is uncertain, as TRBJ2-7 better fits the DNA end. Germline V gives CDR1 MNHEY, CDR2 SVGAGI. CDR3 length: 15 amino acids. The CDR3, as DNA: TGTGCCAGCAGTATGCGGGACGGACGCTCCTACGAGCAGTACTTC. Amino acids: CASSMRDGRSYEQYF.

This sequence joins TRBV6-5 and TRBJ2-1; D is perhaps TRBD2 (5 bases). The ends were cut back, 2 bases at V and 4 bases at J, with 12 bases in the middle. CDR3 length: 15 residues. Germline V lookup: CDR1 MNHEY, CDR2 SVGAGI. CDR3 nucleotides: TGTGCCAGCAGTTACACAGCGGACCTATACAATGAGCAGTTCTTC. Its translation: CASSYTADLYNEQFF.

This clone was found once. The V call is TRBV28, the J call TRBJ2-5, with 9 nucleotides matching TRBD2. The CDR3 loop spans 14 amino acids. Germline values: CDR1 MDHEN, CDR2 SYDVKM. The V gene end was trimmed by 4 bases and the J gene end by 3 bases; junction bases not matched to a gene: 3. Written as DNA, the CDR3 is TGTGCCAGCAGTTCGTTAGCGGGAGAAGAGACCCAGTACTTC. Amino acids: CASSSLAGEETQYF.

The rearrangement uses TRBV9 and TRBJ2-1; 9 nucleotides agree with TRBD2. CDR3 length: 15 amino acids. CDR1 and CDR2 from the germline V gene are SGDLS and YYNGEE. J was trimmed by 3 bases and V by 3 bases; bases with no gene match: 4. The CDR3 reads CASSDSGGIYNEQFF. The DNA for the CDR3 is TGTGCCAGCAGCGACAGCGGGGGGATCTACAATGAGCAGTTCTTC.

The gene calls are TRBV28 and TRBJ2-4; D gene unclear. Germline V gene lookup returns CDR1 MDHEN and CDR2 SYDVKM. The CDR3 spans 15 residues. V shed 4 bases and J shed 8 bases, with 18 bases lying between them. CDR3 nucleotides: TGTGCCAGCAGTTCCTCCGATCTGTTACCAGACATTCAGTACTTC. Amino acid sequence: CASSSSDLLPDIQYF.

V gene TRBV4-3 combines with J gene TRBJ2-3; D is uncertain. The CDR3 length is 14 residues. V lost 3 bases, J lost 2 bases, and 9 bases lay in between. Germline V gene lookup returns CDR1 LGHNA and CDR2 YSLEER. The CDR3 is CASSQWTDTDTQYF. CDR3 in DNA: TGCGCCAGCAGCCAGTGGACGGACACAGATACGCAGTATTTT.

The chain links TRBV7-9 to TRBJ2-1; 9 bases line up with TRBD1. V gave up 4 bases and J gave up 7 bases; unmatched junction bases: 11. Germline V gene data show CDR1 as SEHNR and CDR2 as FQNEAQ (reference sequence). The CDR3 is made up of 16 amino acids. The CDR3 reads CASSSGTGILGNEQFF. For the CDR3, the DNA is TGTGCCAGCAGCTCCGGGACAGGGATATTGGGGAATGAGCAGTTCTTC.

The V and J genes are TRBV19 and TRBJ1-4, with 9 positions matching TRBD1. J gave up 14 bases and V 4 bases, and 14 bases lay outside the gene matches. The CDR3 length is 15 residues. Germline CDR1 and CDR2: LNHDA and SQIVND (reference sequence). CDR3 amino acids: CASSTTTDRGAGLFF. As DNA, the CDR3 is TGTGCCAGTAGTACGACGACGGACAGGGGAGCGGGGCTGTTTTTT.

Turning to this clone: Other nucleotide sequences from this sample produce the same CDR3. The genes are TRBV18 and TRBJ2-2; no definite D call. Trimming stripped 2 bases from V and 0 bases from J, with 4 bases between. Germline loops: CDR1 KGHSH, CDR2 LQKENI. The CDR3 is 14 residues long. The CDR3 nucleotides are TGTGCCAGCTCACCAGACCCGAACACCGGGGAGCTGTTTTTT. Protein product: CASSPDPNTGELFF.

This clone was seen only once. V gene TRBV6-6 combines with J gene TRBJ2-7; TRBD1 might be the D (5 bases). The germline gives CDR1 MNHNY, CDR2 SVGAGI (reference sequence). V was trimmed by 6 bases and J by 2 bases, leaving 11 bases between them. The CDR3 is 13 residues long. CDR3 region: CASSPDSPYEQYF. Here the CDR3 DNA reads TGTGCCAGCAGCCCCGACAGTCCCTACGAGCAGTACTTC.

The rearrangement uses TRBV14 and TRBJ2-1; no firm D call. The CDR3 runs 14 residues. The V end lost 2 bases, the J end lost 13 bases, and 18 bases lay between the germline ends. Germline assignment: CDR1 SGHDN and CDR2 FVKESK. DNA of the CDR3: TGTGCCAGCAGCCAATTAATTTCTGACGCCGCCCAGTTCTTC. Residues: CASSQLISDAAQFF.

The J gene is TRBJ1-1, the V gene TRBV2, with D tentatively TRBD1 (6 bases). The germline V gene encodes CDR1 SNHLY and CDR2 FYNNEI. This CDR3 region has 14 residues. Deletions cut 6 bases from V and 4 bases from J, with 15 bases between. The CDR3 spells CASRSQGGVTEAFF. As DNA, the CDR3 is TGTGCCAGCAGGAGCCAAGGGGGGGTCACTGAAGCTTTCTTT.

This clone was detected only a few times. The chain links TRBV9 to TRBJ2-6; 8 bases line up with TRBD1. The CDR3 loop spans 18 amino acids. CDR1 is SGDLS and CDR2 is YYNGEE in the germline V gene. Losses at the gene ends were 4 bases for V and 0 bases for J; bases not matched to a gene: 9. CDR3 sequence reads: CASSPGDRFYSGANVLTF. For the CDR3, the DNA is TGTGCCAGCAGCCCAGGGGACAGGTTCTACTCTGGGGCCAACGTCCTGACTTTC.

The chain uses TRBV2 and TRBJ1-1; no clear D gene. CDR3 length: 12 amino acids. Deletions cut 3 bases from V and 10 bases from J, with 12 bases between. Germline lookup yields CDR1 SNHLY and CDR2 FYNNEI. DNA for the CDR3: TGTGCCAGCAGTGATTGGGCAGGTGGAGCTTTCTTT. It codes for CASSDWAGGAFF.

The rearrangement joins TRBV28 to TRBJ1-4; no clear D gene. The germline V and J ends were trimmed by 6 bases and 0 bases, with 14 bases remaining between them. Germline lookup yields CDR1 MDHEN and CDR2 SYDVKM. The CDR3 has 16 amino acids. The CDR3 bases are TGTGCCAGCAGAGGACGGAACCGGGCAACTAATGAAAAACTGTTTTTT. Its protein product is CASRGRNRATNEKLFF.

The rearrangement uses TRBV5-1 and TRBJ2-2; D might be TRBD2 (5 bases). The CDR3 is made up of 13 amino acids. With 1 base removed from V and 5 bases from J, the gap between germline ends came to 6 bases. The V gene's germline CDR1 is SGHRS and CDR2 YFSETQ. CDR3 residues: CASSLSGTGELFF. The CDR3 nucleotides read TGCGCCAGCAGCTTGTCGGGGACCGGGGAGCTGTTTTTT.

The CDR3 bases are TGTGCCACGGGAGCGGGAGGATGGAATGAGCAGTTCTTC. Its protein is CATGAGGWNEQFF. The chain couples TRBV2 to TRBJ2-1; TRBD2 aligns across 9 bases. The V and J ends lost 10 bases and 7 bases, in that order; junction bases with no gene match: 8. CDR1 SNHLY and CDR2 FYNNEI come from the germline V gene. The CDR3 consists of 13 residues.

This clone has a single count. The genes are TRBV7-9 and TRBJ2-1; 10 bases are shared with TRBD2. J was trimmed by 2 bases and V by 11 bases; bases with no gene match: 3. The CDR3 loop spans 13 amino acids. Germline CDR1 and CDR2: SEHNR and FQNEAQ (reference sequence). This CDR3 reads CAGTSVAYNEQFF. DNA of the CDR3: TGTGCCGGGACTAGCGTGGCCTACAATGAGCAGTTCTTC.

This chain links TRBV19 with TRBJ2-1; 7 bases map to TRBD1. CDR1 LNHDA and CDR2 SQIVND come from the germline V gene (reference sequence). This CDR3 is 14 amino acids long. The V and J ends lost 5 bases and 6 bases, in that order; junction bases with no gene match: 7. CDR3 residues: CASSLGQTINEQFF. The CDR3 bases are TGTGCCAGTAGTTTGGGACAGACCATCAATGAGCAGTTCTTC.

The chain uses TRBV10-3 and TRBJ2-5; D unresolved. Germline V gene data show CDR1 as ENHRY and CDR2 as SYGVKD. Trimming stripped 0 bases from V and 4 bases from J, with 6 bases between. There are 13 residues in the CDR3. The CDR3 nucleotides are TGTGCCATCAGTGAGTCCAGGTCAGAGACCCAGTACTTC. Translated, it gives CAISESRSETQYF.

The V and J genes are TRBV19 and TRBJ2-4; weak D call: TRBD2 (6 bases). In germline, CDR1 is LNHDA, CDR2 SQIVND (reference sequence). The CDR3 covers 14 residues. With 6 bases removed from V and 0 bases from J, the gap between germline ends came to 9 bases. The CDR3 sequence is CASSVGLAKNIQYF. DNA for the CDR3: TGTGCCAGTAGCGTGGGACTAGCCAAAAACATTCAGTACTTC.

This rearrangement joins TRBV7-8 to TRBJ2-7; 10 bases are a match to TRBD1. The germline gives CDR1 SGHVS, CDR2 FQNEAQ. J was trimmed by 2 bases and V by 5 bases; bases with no gene match: 12. This CDR3 spans 17 amino acids. The CDR3 is CASSRPMGTGATYEQYF. The CDR3 nucleotides are TGTGCCAGCAGCAGACCTATGGGGACAGGGGCCACCTACGAGCAGTACTTC.